This T cell receptor (beta chain) was captured by sequencing in a study of Ad26.COV2.S vaccination and SARS-CoV-2 variants. The treatment here: 15 to 20 received Ad26.COV2.S at low or high dose, single or two shots; a few received placebo; per-sample allocation not given. Specimen acquisition occurred on day 63 following the initial vaccine or placebo injection. The administered vaccine (an Ad26 vector) expressed Wuhan-strain SARS-CoV-2 spike. Trimming removed 0 bases from V and 4 bases from J, with 7 bases in between. The CDR3 is 12 amino acids. Germline V gene lookup returns CDR1 GTSNPN and CDR2 SVGIG (reference sequence). Method: immunoSEQ multiplex PCR; TCRdb's copy keeps in-frame clones and lacks some. The data contain roughly 320,000 clones, 87% of them singletons.

The sequences come from peripheral blood, collected in a trial of Ad26.COV2.S vaccine versus placebo. This chain links TRBV30 with TRBJ2-7; D is perhaps TRBD2 (6 bases). The receptor was isolated from a person between 18 and 65 years old who received the Ad26.COV2.S COVID-19 vaccine or a placebo. In DNA form, the CDR3 reads TGTGCCTGGAGTGTAGGGAGGTACGAGCAGTACTTC. This sequence encodes CAWSVGRYEQYF.